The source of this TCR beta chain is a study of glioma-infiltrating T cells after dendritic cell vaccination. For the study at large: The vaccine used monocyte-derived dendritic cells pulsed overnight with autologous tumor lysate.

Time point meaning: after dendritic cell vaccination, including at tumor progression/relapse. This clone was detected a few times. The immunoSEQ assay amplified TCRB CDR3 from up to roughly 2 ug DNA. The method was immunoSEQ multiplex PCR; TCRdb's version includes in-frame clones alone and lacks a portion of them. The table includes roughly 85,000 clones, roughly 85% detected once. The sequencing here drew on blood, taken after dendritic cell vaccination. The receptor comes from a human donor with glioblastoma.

The CDR3 DNA follows: TGTGCCAGCAGTGCATGGACAGGGCTTAGCAATCAGCCCCAGCATTTT. It specifies CASSAWTGLSNQPQHF. This chain links TRBV27 with TRBJ1-5, with 8 bases identical to TRBD1. Germline V gene sequence: CDR1 MNHEY, CDR2 SMNVEV (reference sequence). Germline trimming cut 5 bases from V and 0 bases from J; bases unmatched to any gene: 6. This CDR3 contains 16 residues.